Below, 18 T cell receptor beta chains from the same sample are listed, as sequenced in a study of T cell responses to AZD1222 COVID-19 vaccine. The protocol was immunoSEQ multiplex PCR, while the TCRdb copy is restricted to in-frame clones and leaves out a portion. This sample's clone table lists about 140,000 clones. The specimen was peripheral blood. Source of these receptors: an adult in good health.

J is TRBJ2-5 and V is TRBV5-1, with 7 positions matching TRBD1. From germline, CDR1 is SGHRS and CDR2 YFSETQ. Trimming removed 0 bases from V and 1 base from J; junction bases left unmatched: 6. The CDR3 length is 16 residues. The CDR3 sequence: CASSLVGTDLQETQYF. CDR3 bases: TGCGCCAGCAGCTTGGTTGGGACAGACCTCCAAGAGACCCAGTACTTC.

The chain has TRBV6-5 and TRBJ2-5; 10 nucleotides match TRBD2. The CDR3 is 15 residues long. CDR1 MNHEY and CDR2 SVGAGI come from the germline V gene. V shed 6 bases, J shed 2 bases, and the junction held 6 bases outside the gene matches. CDR3 amino acids: CASSPLAGNQETQYF. Here the CDR3 DNA reads TGTGCCAGCAGCCCACTAGCGGGGAATCAAGAGACCCAGTACTTC.

V gene TRBV5-8 combines with J gene TRBJ1-1; perhaps TRBD1 as D (5 bases). The CDR3 totals 17 residues. Germline V gene data show CDR1 as SGHTS and CDR2 as YDEGEE. The V and J ends lost 5 bases and 1 base respectively, with 21 bases between them. This CDR3 reads CASSLPRGGVKNTEAFF. CDR3 nucleotide sequence: TGTGCCAGCAGTCTCCCCCGCGGAGGGGTCAAGAACACTGAAGCTTTCTTT.

The chain has TRBV29-1 and TRBJ1-1; unclear D gene. CDR1 and CDR2 (germline): SQVTM, ANQGSEA. This CDR3 is 12 amino acids long. V was trimmed by 3 bases and J by 1 base, leaving 6 bases between them. In DNA, the CDR3 is TGCAGCGTTGACGGCCAGAACACTGAAGCTTTCTTT. Encoded protein: CSVDGQNTEAFF.

The chain recombines TRBV28 with TRBJ1-2, with no clear D. Per germline, CDR1 MDHEN and CDR2 SYDVKM. This CDR3 contains 13 residues. V lost 5 bases and J 6 bases, leaving 13 bases between the germline ends. Here the CDR3 DNA reads TGTGCCAGCAGTCCCCCGTACAGAAATGGCTACACCTTC. Translated, it gives CASSPPYRNGYTF.

The J gene is TRBJ1-5, the V gene TRBV7-9; possibly TRBD1 for D (5 bases). The CDR3 length is 16 residues. Trimming took 1 base from V and 2 from J, leaving 12 bases between them. CDR1 and CDR2 (germline): SEHNR, FQNEAQ (reference sequence). CDR3 region: CASSLERGGGNQPQHF. The CDR3 coding sequence is TGTGCCAGCAGCTTAGAGCGTGGGGGGGGCAATCAGCCCCAGCATTTT.

The V and J genes are TRBV5-5 and TRBJ1-1; perhaps TRBD1 as D (5 bases). The CDR3 has 16 residues. Trimming pared 0 bases from V and 6 bases from J, leaving 18 bases between. Germline assignment: CDR1 SGHKS and CDR2 YYEKEE (reference sequence). CDR3 DNA sequence: TGTGCCAGCAGCTTGGGACTTCAAAATGAGGGGTCTGAAGCTTTCTTT. This gives the protein CASSLGLQNEGSEAFF.

The chain recombines TRBV7-3 with TRBJ2-3; possible D gene TRBD2, 7 bases. This CDR3 has 15 amino acids. V gave up 3 bases and J gave up 2 bases, with 12 bases separating them. Germline CDR1 reads SGHTA; CDR2 reads FQGTGA. CDR3 nucleotides: TGTGCCAGCAGCTTCGGGGGGCCCGACACAGATACGCAGTATTTT. Translation: CASSFGGPDTDTQYF.

The chain combines TRBV11-2 with TRBJ2-5; D not certain. CDR3 length: 11 amino acids. Trimming cost V 2 bases and J 5 bases, with 3 bases left between them. In germline, CDR1 is SGHAT, CDR2 FQNNGV. The CDR3 nucleotides are TGTGCCAGCAGCTTAAGGGAGACCCAGTACTTC. It specifies CASSLRETQYF.

The genes are TRBV7-8 and TRBJ2-3, with 10 bases aligning to TRBD2. Trimming removed 2 bases from V and 0 bases from J; junction bases left unmatched: 5. CDR3 length: 17 residues. Germline-derived CDR1 and CDR2 are SGHVS and FQNEAQ. The CDR3 here is CASSLQLAGSSTDTQYF. The CDR3 region has the DNA TGTGCCAGCAGCTTACAACTAGCGGGGTCTAGCACAGATACGCAGTATTTT.

CDR3 coding DNA: TGTGCCACTAAAGTCCCGGGGAACACTGAAGCTTTCTTT. Its translation is CATKVPGNTEAFF. The chain combines TRBV5-8 with TRBJ1-1; the D is unclear. Between the trimmed V and J ends, which lost 9 bases and 1 base, there was a span of 13 bases. CDR3 size: 13 residues. Germline CDR1 and CDR2: SGHTS and YDEGEE.

The chain links TRBV27 to TRBJ1-6; possibly TRBD1 for D (6 bases). Germline CDR1 and CDR2: MNHEY and SMNVEV (reference sequence). V lost 8 bases, J lost 5 bases, and 16 bases lay in between. This CDR3 spans 15 amino acids. CDR3 sequence: CASGQRTANNSPLHF. The DNA of the CDR3 is TGTGCCAGCGGACAAAGGACAGCAAATAATTCACCCCTCCACTTT.

CDR3 DNA: TGTGCCAGCAGCAAGCCGAGTAACTATGGCTACACCTTC. This sequence encodes CASSKPSNYGYTF. The rearrangement joins TRBV7-2 to TRBJ1-2; D gene unclear. The CDR3 is 13 residues long. Looked up from germline, CDR1 is SGHTA and CDR2 is FQGNSA. The V end lost 5 bases, the J end lost 1 base, and 8 bases lay between the germline ends.

Here the CDR3 DNA reads TGTGCCAGCAGCCAAGACAGGGGGCGAACGAACATTCAGTACTTC. It yields the protein CASSQDRGRTNIQYF. The gene calls are TRBV3-1 (or the pseudogene TRBV3-2) and TRBJ2-4, with 8 bases aligning to TRBD1. Germline CDR1 reads LGHDT; CDR2 reads YNNKEL (reference sequence). The ends lost 0 bases at V and 7 bases at J; junction bases unmatched: 5. The CDR3 spans 15 residues.

V usage is TRBV2 and J usage is TRBJ2-2; tentatively, D is TRBD1 (7 bases). Per the germline V gene, CDR1 is SNHLY and CDR2 is FYNNEI. The length of the CDR3 is 17 residues. The V end was cut by 6 bases, the J end by 5 bases, with 22 bases between. The DNA for the CDR3 is TGTGCCAGCAGCCAGGGCGGGACCGGGACAGCTACCGGGGAGCTGTTTTTT. Translation: CASSQGGTGTATGELFF.

This chain joins TRBV11-3 and TRBJ2-7; D gene ambiguous. This CDR3 comprises 14 residues. The V gene lost 2 bases and the J gene lost 4 bases, with 12 bases spanning the gap. Germline CDR1 is SGHNT and CDR2 is YENEEA. CDR3 loop: CASSLFASMYEQYF. CDR3 in DNA: TGTGCCAGCAGCTTATTCGCTAGTATGTACGAGCAGTACTTC.

This chain links TRBV6-5 with TRBJ1-1, with D perhaps matching TRBD1 (6 bases). Per germline, CDR1 MNHEY and CDR2 SVGAGI. Trimming pared 9 bases from V and 5 bases from J, leaving 19 bases between. The CDR3 is 14 amino acids. CDR3 nucleotide sequence: TGTGCCAGTTTCCCGCAAGGGGGGATTACTGAAGCTTTCTTT. Translation: CASFPQGGITEAFF.

The chain is built from TRBV10-3 and TRBJ1-1; D is uncertain. The V end was cut by 4 bases, the J end by 2 bases, with 5 bases between. Germline CDR1 ENHRY, CDR2 SYGVKD. The CDR3 sequence is 12 residues long. The CDR3 sequence: CAISAPNTEAFF. In nucleotides, the CDR3 is TGTGCCATCAGTGCACCTAACACTGAAGCTTTCTTT.